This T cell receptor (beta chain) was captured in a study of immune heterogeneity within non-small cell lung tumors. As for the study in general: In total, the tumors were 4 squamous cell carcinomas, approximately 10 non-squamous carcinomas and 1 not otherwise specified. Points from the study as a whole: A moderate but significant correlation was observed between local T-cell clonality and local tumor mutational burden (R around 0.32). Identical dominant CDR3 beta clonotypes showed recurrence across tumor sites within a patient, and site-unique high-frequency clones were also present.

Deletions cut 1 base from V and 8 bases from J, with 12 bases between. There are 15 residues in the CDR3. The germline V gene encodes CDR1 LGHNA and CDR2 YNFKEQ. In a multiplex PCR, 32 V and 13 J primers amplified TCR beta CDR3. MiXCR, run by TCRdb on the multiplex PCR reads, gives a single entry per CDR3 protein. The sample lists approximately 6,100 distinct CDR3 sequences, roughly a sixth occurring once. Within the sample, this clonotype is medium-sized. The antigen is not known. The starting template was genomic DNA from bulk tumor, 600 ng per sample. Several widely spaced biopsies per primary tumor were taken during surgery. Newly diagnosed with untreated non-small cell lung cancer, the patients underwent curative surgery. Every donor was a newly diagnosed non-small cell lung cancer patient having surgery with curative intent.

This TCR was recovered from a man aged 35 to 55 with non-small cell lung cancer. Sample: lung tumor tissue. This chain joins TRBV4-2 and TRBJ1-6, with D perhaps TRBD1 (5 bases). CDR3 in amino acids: CASSQAGQGDSPLHF. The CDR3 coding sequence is TGTGCCAGCAGCCAAGCGGGGCAGGGAGATTCACCCCTCCACTTT.